This passage covers 21 T cell receptor beta chains from one sample sequenced in a study of Ad26.COV2.S vaccination and SARS-CoV-2 variants. Treatment described: some 19 received Ad26.COV2.S at low or high dose, single or two shots; 5 received placebo; per-sample allocation not given. Collection of the samples took place on day 63 after the first injection of vaccine or placebo. Generated by immunoSEQ multiplex PCR, the TCRdb table keeps only in-frame clones and is missing some. The sample has roughly 330,000 clones; about 90% are singletons. This specimen consisted of peripheral blood, obtained in a trial of Ad26.COV2.S vaccine versus placebo. Source of these receptors: a person aged 18 to 59 who received the Ad26.COV2.S COVID-19 vaccine or a placebo.

The V gene is TRBV29-1, the J gene TRBJ1-1; D ambiguous. V gave up 8 bases and J gave up 6 bases, with 16 bases separating them. The germline gives CDR1 SQVTM, CDR2 ANQGSEA. The CDR3 consists of 12 residues. DNA of the CDR3: TGCAGCACCCTTGGGAGGGATCCTGAAGCTTTCTTT. Protein: CSTLGRDPEAFF.

The gene calls are TRBV6-2 or TRBV6-3 and TRBJ2-1, with D possibly called TRBD1 or TRBD2 (6 bases each). Germline V gene data show CDR1 as MNHEY and CDR2 as SVGEGT. The V gene lost 4 bases and the J gene lost 6 bases, with 16 bases spanning the gap. The CDR3 length is 15 residues. The CDR3 loop reads CASSLNPGAANEQFF. CDR3 in DNA: TGTGCCAGCAGTTTAAACCCGGGGGCGGCCAATGAGCAGTTCTTC.

The chain recombines TRBV27 with TRBJ1-6, with D possibly being TRBD1 (5 bases). This CDR3 contains 17 residues. Between the trimmed V and J ends, which lost 4 bases and 0 bases, there was a span of 13 bases. Germline CDR1 and CDR2: MNHEY and SMNVEV (reference sequence). CDR3 DNA: TGTGCCAGCAGTTCGTTACCAGGGAGCTCCTATAATTCACCCCTCCACTTT. It yields the protein CASSSLPGSSYNSPLHF.

The sample holds one count of this clone. The chain links TRBV27 to TRBJ2-3, with TRBD2 identical over 7 bases. V lost 5 bases and J lost 5; bases outside the gene matches: 4. This CDR3 comprises 13 residues. CDR1 and CDR2 from the germline V gene are MNHEY and SMNVEV (reference sequence). CDR3 nucleotides: TGTGCCAGCAGTCCCTGGGGGGGAGATACGCAGTATTTT. Translating it yields CASSPWGGDTQYF.

The chain combines TRBV7-2 with TRBJ2-5; 8 bases fit TRBD1. Germline loops: CDR1 SGHTA, CDR2 FQGNSA. The length of the CDR3 is 17 residues. J gave up 3 bases and V 1 base, and 10 bases lay outside the gene matches. This CDR3 is CASSLGHFDRGEETQYF. The CDR3 DNA reads as TGTGCCAGCAGCTTAGGCCATTTCGACAGGGGAGAAGAGACCCAGTACTTC. Complete variable domain (other parts from reference TRBV7-2 and TRBJ2-5): GAGVSQSPSNKVTEKGKDVELRCDPISGHTALYWYRQSLGQGLEFLIYFQGNSAPDKSGLPSDRFSAERTGGSVSTLTIQRTQQEDSAVYLCASSLGHFDRGEETQYFGPGTRLLVL.

The chain has TRBV6-2 or TRBV6-3 and TRBJ2-7, with 12 bases that match TRBD2. CDR3 length: 15 residues. The germline V gene encodes CDR1 MNHEY and CDR2 SVGEGT. V shed 4 bases and J 0 bases; nucleotides not matched to a gene: 1. As DNA, the CDR3 is TGTGCCAGCAGTTCGACTAGCGGGGGCTCCTACGAGCAGTACTTC. This translates into CASSSTSGGSYEQYF.

The chain joins TRBV11-2 to TRBJ2-5; D gene unclear. Trimming pared 0 bases from V and 2 bases from J, leaving 10 bases between. The CDR3 sequence is 15 residues long. Germline assignment: CDR1 SGHAT and CDR2 FQNNGV. CDR3 nucleotides: TGTGCCAGCAGCTTAGACCCCCACGGGCAAGAGACCCAGTACTTC. Translation gives CASSLDPHGQETQYF.

The V gene is TRBV10-1, the J gene TRBJ2-7; D is ambiguous. Trimming removed 8 bases from V and 1 base from J, with 9 bases in between. CDR1 WNHNN and CDR2 SYGVQD come from the germline V gene (reference sequence). The length of the CDR3 is 12 residues. The CDR3 DNA reads as TGCGCCAGCTGTAGGCAGTCCTACGAGCAGTACGTC. Residues: CASCRQSYEQYV.

The V gene is TRBV18, the J gene TRBJ2-1; 9 bases are shared with TRBD1. The germline gives CDR1 KGHSH, CDR2 LQKENI. V was clipped by 8 bases and J by 3 bases; unmatched bases: 14. The CDR3 is 17 amino acids. This CDR3 reads CASESSVGQGSYNEQFF. In nucleotides, the CDR3 is TGTGCCAGCGAATCATCGGTAGGACAGGGGAGCTACAATGAGCAGTTCTTC.

This chain links TRBV3-1 (or the pseudogene TRBV3-2) with TRBJ2-1; TRBD2 matches 9 bases. CDR1 and CDR2 (germline): LGHDT, YNNKEL (reference sequence). The CDR3 runs to 16 residues. V was pared by 1 base and J by 3 bases, with 4 bases of the junction left unmatched. CDR3 bases: TGTGCCAGCAGCCAAGGCGGGGGGGTCTTCTACAATGAGCAGTTCTTC. Translation gives CASSQGGGVFYNEQFF.

This clone was counted only a few times. Other DNA sequences in the same sample also yield this CDR3. J is TRBJ1-2 and V is TRBV9; no reliable D call. The germline V gene encodes CDR1 SGDLS and CDR2 YYNGEE. CDR3 length: 15 residues. The V end was cut by 0 bases, the J end by 4 bases, with 13 bases between. CDR3 DNA sequence: TGTGCCAGCAGCGTAGGTTCAGCGACGCTCTATGGCTACACCTTC. As protein: CASSVGSATLYGYTF.

The gene calls are TRBV9 and TRBJ2-3; the D gene could be TRBD1 or TRBD2 (5 bases each). CDR3 size: 17 residues. Germline V gives CDR1 SGDLS, CDR2 YYNGEE. V lost 1 base, J lost 7 bases, and 22 bases lay in between. As DNA, the CDR3 is TGTGCCAGCAGCGTAAGATCGGGCTCGATTGGGGGAAATACGCAGTATTTT. This sequence encodes CASSVRSGSIGGNTQYF.

The J gene is TRBJ2-1, the V gene TRBV11-2, with D possibly matching TRBD1 (5 bases). In germline, CDR1 is SGHAT, CDR2 FQNNGV. This CDR3 contains 12 residues. V lost 5 bases and J lost 10, with 12 bases in between. CDR3 sequence: CASSVSGYEQFF. The CDR3 bases are TGTGCCAGCAGCGTCTCAGGGTACGAGCAGTTCTTC.

J is TRBJ1-1 and V is TRBV5-6; D uncertain. The V end was cut by 1 base, the J end by 1 base, with 11 bases between. CDR1 and CDR2 from the germline V gene are SGHDT and YYEEEE. This CDR3 region has 15 residues. Written as DNA, the CDR3 is TGTGCCAGCAGCTTGCTGCCAGTTGAGAACACTGAAGCTTTCTTT. Translated: CASSLLPVENTEAFF.

The V and J genes are TRBV10-3 and TRBJ1-1; 7 nucleotides match TRBD1. Germline V gene sequence: CDR1 ENHRY, CDR2 SYGVKD. This CDR3 has 15 amino acids. V gave up 6 bases and J gave up 2 bases; unmatched junction bases: 9. The CDR3: CAIRSDRALNTEAFF. The CDR3 DNA sequence: TGTGCCATCAGATCCGACAGGGCCCTAAACACTGAAGCTTTCTTT.

This clone was counted only a few times. The CDR3 DNA is TGTGCCAGTAGTCAGACGGACTATGGCTACACCTTC. The encoded protein is CASSQTDYGYTF. The chain couples TRBV19 to TRBJ1-2; D ambiguous. The CDR3 spans 12 residues. Trimming took 5 bases from V and 3 from J, leaving 7 bases between them. Germline-derived CDR1 and CDR2 are LNHDA and SQIVND (reference sequence). The full variable domain, rest sourced from reference TRBV19 and TRBJ1-2, is DGGITQSPKYLFRKEGQNVTLSCEQNLNHDAMYWYRQDPGQGLRLIYYSQIVNDFQKGDIAEGYSVSREKKESFPLTVTSAQKNPTAFYLCASSQTDYGYTFGSGTRLTVV.

The chain couples TRBV7-8 to TRBJ1-1, with a weak D call TRBD1 (6 bases). Germline CDR1 reads SGHVS; CDR2 reads FQNEAQ. The length of the CDR3 is 13 residues. Trimming pared 10 bases from V and 8 bases from J, leaving 20 bases between. Written as DNA, the CDR3 is TGTGCCACCCAAGGACAGAGGGCCGGAGAAGCTTTCTTT. Encoded protein: CATQGQRAGEAFF.

The chain couples TRBV19 to TRBJ2-1; D is undetermined. The ends were cut back, 6 bases at V and 0 bases at J, with 12 bases in the middle. The germline CDR1 and CDR2 sequences are LNHDA and SQIVND (reference sequence). The CDR3 totals 15 residues. The CDR3 reads CASRADRSSYNEQFF. The DNA of the CDR3 is TGTGCCAGTAGGGCCGACCGGAGCTCCTACAATGAGCAGTTCTTC.

The chain joins TRBV27 to TRBJ1-3; D unresolved. The CDR3 totals 13 residues. Germline CDR1 reads MNHEY; CDR2 reads SMNVEV (reference sequence). Deletions cut 3 bases from V and 1 base from J, with 4 bases between. The CDR3 nucleotides read TGTGCCAGCAGTTTTGTATCTGGAAACACCATATATTTT. It translates to CASSFVSGNTIYF.

This clone was detected only a few times. This chain uses TRBV2 with TRBJ1-2, with D perhaps TRBD1 (6 bases). The germline V and J ends were trimmed by 5 bases and 5 bases, with 12 bases remaining between them. CDR1 SNHLY and CDR2 FYNNEI come from the germline V gene. The CDR3 consists of 13 residues. This CDR3 is CASSLQGSYGYTF. Here the CDR3 DNA reads TGTGCCAGCAGTTTACAGGGTTCTTATGGCTACACCTTC.

The chain couples TRBV4-1 to TRBJ2-2; D might be TRBD1 (6 bases). Looked up from germline, CDR1 is MGHRA and CDR2 is YSYEKL. Trimming pared 4 bases from V and 11 bases from J, leaving 11 bases between. The CDR3 extends over 12 amino acids. CDR3 bases: TGCGCCAGCAGCCCCCCAGGGGCAGAGCTGTTTTTT. This codes for CASSPPGAELFF.